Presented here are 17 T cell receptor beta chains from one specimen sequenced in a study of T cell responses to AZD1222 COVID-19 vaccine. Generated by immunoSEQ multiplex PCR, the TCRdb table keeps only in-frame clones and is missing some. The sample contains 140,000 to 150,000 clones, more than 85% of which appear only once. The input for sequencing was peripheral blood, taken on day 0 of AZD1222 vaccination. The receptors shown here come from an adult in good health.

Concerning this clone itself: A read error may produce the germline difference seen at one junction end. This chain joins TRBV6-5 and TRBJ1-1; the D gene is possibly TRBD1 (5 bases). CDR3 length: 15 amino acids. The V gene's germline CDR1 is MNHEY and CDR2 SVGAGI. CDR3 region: CASSNRGRRVPEAFF. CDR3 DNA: TGTGCGAGCAGTAACCGGGGACGGCGTGTCCCTGAAGCTTTCTTT.

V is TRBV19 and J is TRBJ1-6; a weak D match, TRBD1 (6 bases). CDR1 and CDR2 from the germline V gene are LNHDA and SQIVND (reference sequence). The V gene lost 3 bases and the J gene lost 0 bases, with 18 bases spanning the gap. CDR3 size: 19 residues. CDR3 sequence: CASSMARGGTSSYNSPLHF. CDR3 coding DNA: TGTGCCAGTAGTATGGCCAGGGGAGGAACAAGCTCCTATAATTCACCCCTCCACTTT.

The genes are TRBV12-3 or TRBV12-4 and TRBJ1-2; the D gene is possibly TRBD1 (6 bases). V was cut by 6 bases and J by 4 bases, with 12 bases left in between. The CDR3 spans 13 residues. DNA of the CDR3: TGTGCCAGCAGAAAGGGGGAAGGCTATGGCTACACCTTC. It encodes CASRKGEGYGYTF.

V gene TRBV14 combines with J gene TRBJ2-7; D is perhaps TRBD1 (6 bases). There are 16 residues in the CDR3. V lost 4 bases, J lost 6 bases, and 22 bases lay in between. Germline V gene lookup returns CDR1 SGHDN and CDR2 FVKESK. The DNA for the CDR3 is TGTGCCAGCAGCCCACGTCTCGGGACACTTACCGCCGAGCAGTACTTC. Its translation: CASSPRLGTLTAEQYF.

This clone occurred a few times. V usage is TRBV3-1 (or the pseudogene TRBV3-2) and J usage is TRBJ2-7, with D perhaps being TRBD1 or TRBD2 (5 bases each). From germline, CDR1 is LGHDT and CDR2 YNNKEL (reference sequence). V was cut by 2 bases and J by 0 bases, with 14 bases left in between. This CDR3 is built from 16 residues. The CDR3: CASSQSGTGNSYEQYF. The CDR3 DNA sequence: TGTGCCAGCAGCCAATCTGGGACCGGCAACTCCTACGAGCAGTACTTC.

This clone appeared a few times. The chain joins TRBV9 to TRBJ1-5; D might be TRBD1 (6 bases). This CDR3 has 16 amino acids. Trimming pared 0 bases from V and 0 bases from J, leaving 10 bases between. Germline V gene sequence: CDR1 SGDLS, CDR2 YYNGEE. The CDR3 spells CASSVGGRGSNQPQHF. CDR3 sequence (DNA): TGTGCCAGCAGCGTAGGGGGGCGCGGTAGCAATCAGCCCCAGCATTTT.

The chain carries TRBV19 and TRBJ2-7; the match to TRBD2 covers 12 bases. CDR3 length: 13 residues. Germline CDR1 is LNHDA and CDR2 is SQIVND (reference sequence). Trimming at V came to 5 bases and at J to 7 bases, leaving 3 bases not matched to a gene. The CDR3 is CASSGLAGGEQYF. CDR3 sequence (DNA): TGTGCCAGTAGTGGGCTAGCGGGAGGGGAGCAGTACTTC.

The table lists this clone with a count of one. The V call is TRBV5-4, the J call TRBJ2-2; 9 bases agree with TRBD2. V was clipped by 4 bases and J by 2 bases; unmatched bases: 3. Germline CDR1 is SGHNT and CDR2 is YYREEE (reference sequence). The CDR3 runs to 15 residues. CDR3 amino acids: CASSLSGRNTGELFF. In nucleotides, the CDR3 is TGTGCCAGCAGCCTTAGCGGGAGAAACACCGGGGAGCTGTTTTTT.

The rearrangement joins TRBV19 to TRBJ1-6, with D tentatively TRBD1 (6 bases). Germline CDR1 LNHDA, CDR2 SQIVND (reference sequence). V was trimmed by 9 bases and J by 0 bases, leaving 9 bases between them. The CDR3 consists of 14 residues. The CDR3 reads CASGQSSYNSPLHF. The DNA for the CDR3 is TGTGCCAGCGGACAGTCCTCCTATAATTCACCCCTCCACTTT.

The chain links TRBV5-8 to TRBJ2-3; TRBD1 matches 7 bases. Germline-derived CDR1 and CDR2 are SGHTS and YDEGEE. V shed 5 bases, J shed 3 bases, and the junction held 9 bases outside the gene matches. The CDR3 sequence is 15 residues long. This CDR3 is CASRPSTGATDTQYF. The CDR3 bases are TGTGCCAGCAGGCCCTCAACAGGGGCGACAGATACGCAGTATTTT.

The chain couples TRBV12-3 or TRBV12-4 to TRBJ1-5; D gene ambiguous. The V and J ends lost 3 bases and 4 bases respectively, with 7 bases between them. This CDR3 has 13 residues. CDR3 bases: TGTGCCAGCAGTTTGTATGGGAATCAGCCCCAGCATTTT. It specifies CASSLYGNQPQHF.

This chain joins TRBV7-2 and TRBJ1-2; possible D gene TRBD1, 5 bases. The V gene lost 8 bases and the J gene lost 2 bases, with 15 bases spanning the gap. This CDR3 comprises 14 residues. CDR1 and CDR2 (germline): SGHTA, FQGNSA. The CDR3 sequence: CASGRGEENYGYTF. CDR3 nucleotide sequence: TGTGCCAGCGGACGGGGGGAAGAGAACTATGGCTACACCTTC.

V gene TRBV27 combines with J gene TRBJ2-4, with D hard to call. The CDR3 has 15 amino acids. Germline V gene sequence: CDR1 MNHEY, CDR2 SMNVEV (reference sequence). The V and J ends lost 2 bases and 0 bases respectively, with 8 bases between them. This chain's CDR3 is CASSLDSLAKNIQYF. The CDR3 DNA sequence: TGTGCCAGCAGTTTAGACTCTCTAGCCAAAAACATTCAGTACTTC.

CDR3 in amino acids: CASSQDPGQATSIDTEAFF. The CDR3, as DNA: TGCGCCAGCAGCCAAGATCCCGGACAGGCAACCTCCATTGACACTGAAGCTTTCTTT. The chain joins TRBV4-3 to TRBJ1-1; TRBD1 agrees at 7 bases. The V segment lost 0 bases and the J segment 3 bases; nucleotides outside the gene matches: 16. CDR3 length: 19 amino acids. Per germline, CDR1 LGHNA and CDR2 YSLEER.

CDR3 sequence: CASSLRGTDTQYF. CDR3 coding DNA: TGTGCCAGCAGCTTGAGGGGGACAGATACGCAGTATTTT. The chain joins TRBV5-5 to TRBJ2-3; D perhaps matches TRBD1 (6 bases). The CDR3 length is 13 residues. Germline assignment: CDR1 SGHKS and CDR2 YYEKEE (reference sequence). V was pared by 1 base and J by 3 bases, with 6 bases between. The complete variable domain, with remaining parts taken from reference TRBV5-5 and TRBJ2-3, reads DAGVTQSPTHLIKTRGQQVTLRCSPISGHKSVSWYQQVLGQGPQFIFQYYEKEERGRGNFPDRFSARQFPNYSSELNVNALLLGDSALYLCASSLRGTDTQYFGPGTRLTVL.

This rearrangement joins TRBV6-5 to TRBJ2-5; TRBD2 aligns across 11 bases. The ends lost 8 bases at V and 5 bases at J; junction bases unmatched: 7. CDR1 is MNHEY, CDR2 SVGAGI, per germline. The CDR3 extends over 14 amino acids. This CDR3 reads CASSKLAGGETQYF. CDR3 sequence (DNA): TGTGCCAGCTCTAAATTAGCGGGAGGGGAGACCCAGTACTTC.

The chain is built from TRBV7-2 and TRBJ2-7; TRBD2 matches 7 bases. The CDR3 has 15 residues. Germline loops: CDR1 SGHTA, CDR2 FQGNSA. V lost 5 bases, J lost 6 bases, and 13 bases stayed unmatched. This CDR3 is CASSPVFAGAREQYF. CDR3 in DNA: TGTGCCAGCAGCCCGGTGTTTGCGGGAGCGCGCGAGCAGTACTTC.